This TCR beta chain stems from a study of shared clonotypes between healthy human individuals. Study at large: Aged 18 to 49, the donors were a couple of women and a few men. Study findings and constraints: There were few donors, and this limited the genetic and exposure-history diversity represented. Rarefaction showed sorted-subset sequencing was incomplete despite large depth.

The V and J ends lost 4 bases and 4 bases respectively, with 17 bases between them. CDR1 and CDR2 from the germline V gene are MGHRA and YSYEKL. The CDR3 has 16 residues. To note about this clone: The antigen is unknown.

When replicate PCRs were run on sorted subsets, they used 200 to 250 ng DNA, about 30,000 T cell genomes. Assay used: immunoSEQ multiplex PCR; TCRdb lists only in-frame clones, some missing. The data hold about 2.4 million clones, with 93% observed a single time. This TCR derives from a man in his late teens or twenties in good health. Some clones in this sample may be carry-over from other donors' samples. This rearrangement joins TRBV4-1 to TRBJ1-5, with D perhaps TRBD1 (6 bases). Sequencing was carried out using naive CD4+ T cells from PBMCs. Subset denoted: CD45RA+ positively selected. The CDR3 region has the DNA TGCGCCAGCAGCCCACACCCCTTAGGGGGAAATCAGCCCCAGCATTTT. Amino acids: CASSPHPLGGNQPQHF.